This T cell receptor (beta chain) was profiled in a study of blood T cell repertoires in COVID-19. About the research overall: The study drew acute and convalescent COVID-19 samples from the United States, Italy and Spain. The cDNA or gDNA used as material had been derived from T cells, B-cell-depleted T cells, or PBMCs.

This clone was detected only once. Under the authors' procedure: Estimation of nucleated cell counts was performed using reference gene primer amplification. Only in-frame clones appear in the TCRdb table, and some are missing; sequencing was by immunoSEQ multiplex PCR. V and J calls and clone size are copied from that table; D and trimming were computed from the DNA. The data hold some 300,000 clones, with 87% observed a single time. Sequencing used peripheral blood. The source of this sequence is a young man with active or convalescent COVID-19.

CDR3 DNA: TGTGCCAGCAGTTCGCTACTTTCACCAACAGGGAACACTGAAGCTTTCTTT. Residues: CASSSLLSPTGNTEAFF. This chain connects TRBV28 to TRBJ1-1, with a possible D match to TRBD1 (5 bases). With 4 bases removed from V and 1 base from J, the gap between germline ends came to 19 bases. The CDR3 runs to 17 residues. CDR1 is MDHEN, CDR2 SYDVKM, per germline.